This T cell receptor (beta chain) was sequenced in a study of control samples from healthy donors and cancer patients. This clone was seen once. Trimming stripped 4 bases from V and 6 bases from J, with 9 bases between. Germline V gene lookup returns CDR1 PRHDT and CDR2 FYEKMQ (reference sequence). The CDR3 has 12 amino acids. Profiling relied on immunoSEQ multiplex PCR, and the TCRdb table lists in-frame clones only, not all of them. The sample carries 90,000 to 100,000 clones, roughly four fifths recorded once. Sequencing was done on a sample of blood. This chain links TRBV13 with TRBJ1-1, with D hard to call. The source is a man aged 55-75 years in good health. As DNA, the CDR3 is TGTGCCAGCAGCTACTACCGGGCTGAAGCTTTCTTT. This encodes CASSYYRAEAFF. The full variable domain, its missing parts supplied by reference TRBV13 and TRBJ1-1, is AAGVIQSPRHLIKEKRETATLKCYPIPRHDTVYWYQQGPGQDPQFLISFYEKMQSDKGSIPDRFSAQQFSDYHSELNMSSLELGDSALYFCASSYYRAEAFFGQGTRLTVV.